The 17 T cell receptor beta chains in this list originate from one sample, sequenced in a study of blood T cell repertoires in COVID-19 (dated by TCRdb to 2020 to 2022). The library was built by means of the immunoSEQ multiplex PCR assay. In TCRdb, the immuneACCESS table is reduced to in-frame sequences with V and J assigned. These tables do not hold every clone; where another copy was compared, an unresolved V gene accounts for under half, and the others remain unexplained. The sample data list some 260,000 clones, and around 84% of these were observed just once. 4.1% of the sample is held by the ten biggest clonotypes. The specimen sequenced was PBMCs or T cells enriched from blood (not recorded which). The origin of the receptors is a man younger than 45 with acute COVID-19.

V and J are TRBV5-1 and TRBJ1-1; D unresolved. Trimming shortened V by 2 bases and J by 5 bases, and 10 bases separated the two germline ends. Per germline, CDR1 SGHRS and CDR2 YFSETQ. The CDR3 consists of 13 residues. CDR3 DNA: TGCGCCAGCAGCTTTGAGGAGAGAACTGAAGCTTTCTTT. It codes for CASSFEERTEAFF.

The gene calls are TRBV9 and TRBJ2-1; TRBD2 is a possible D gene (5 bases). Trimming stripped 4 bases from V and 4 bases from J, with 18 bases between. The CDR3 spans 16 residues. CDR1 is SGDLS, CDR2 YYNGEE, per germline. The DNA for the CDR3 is TGTGCCAGCAGCTGGGGAGTATCAGACAAGTACAATGAGCAGTTCTTC. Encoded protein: CASSWGVSDKYNEQFF.

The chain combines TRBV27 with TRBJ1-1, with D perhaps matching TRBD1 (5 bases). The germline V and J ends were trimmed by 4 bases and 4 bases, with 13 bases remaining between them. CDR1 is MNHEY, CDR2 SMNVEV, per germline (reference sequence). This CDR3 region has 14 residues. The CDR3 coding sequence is TGTGCCAGCAGTTACCGGGGGGAGGGCACTGAAGCTTTCTTT. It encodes CASSYRGEGTEAFF.

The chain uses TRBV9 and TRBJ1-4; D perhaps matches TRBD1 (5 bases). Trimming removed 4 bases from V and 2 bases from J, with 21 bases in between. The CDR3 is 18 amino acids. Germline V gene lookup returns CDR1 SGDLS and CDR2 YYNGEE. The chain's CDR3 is CASSPGQGQGFTNEKLFF. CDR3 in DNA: TGTGCCAGCAGCCCAGGGCAGGGCCAGGGATTCACTAATGAAAAACTGTTTTTT.

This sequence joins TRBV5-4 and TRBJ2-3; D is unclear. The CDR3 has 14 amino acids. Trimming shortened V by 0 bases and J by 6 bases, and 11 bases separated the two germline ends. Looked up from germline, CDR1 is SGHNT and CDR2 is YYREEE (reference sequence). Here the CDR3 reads CASSLGRPGDTQYF. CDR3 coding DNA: TGTGCCAGCAGCTTGGGCCGCCCAGGCGATACGCAGTATTTT.

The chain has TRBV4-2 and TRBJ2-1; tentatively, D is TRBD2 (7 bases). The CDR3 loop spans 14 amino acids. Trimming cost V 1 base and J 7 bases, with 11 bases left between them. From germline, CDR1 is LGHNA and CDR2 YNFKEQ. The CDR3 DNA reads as TGTGCCAGCAGCCAAGTACAGGGAGGGAATGAGCAGTTCTTC. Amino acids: CASSQVQGGNEQFF.

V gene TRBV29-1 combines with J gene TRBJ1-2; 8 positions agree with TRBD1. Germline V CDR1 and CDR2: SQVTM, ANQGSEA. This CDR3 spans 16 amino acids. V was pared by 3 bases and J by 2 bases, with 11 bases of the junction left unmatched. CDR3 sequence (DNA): TGCAGCGTTGACGACAGGGGATCGGAAGGGAACTATGGCTACACCTTC. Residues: CSVDDRGSEGNYGYTF.

The CDR3 loop reads CASSRWTGIGGTQYF. In DNA form, the CDR3 reads TGTGCCAGTAGTAGATGGACAGGGATAGGGGGGACGCAGTATTTT. The V and J genes are TRBV19 and TRBJ2-3; 8 nucleotides match TRBD1. The CDR3 has 15 amino acids. V lost 4 bases to trimming and J lost 9 bases; unmatched junction nucleotides: 12. The V gene's germline CDR1 is LNHDA and CDR2 SQIVND (reference sequence). The whole variable domain, remainder taken from reference TRBV19 and TRBJ2-3, is DGGITQSPKYLFRKEGQNVTLSCEQNLNHDAMYWYRQDPGQGLRLIYYSQIVNDFQKGDIAEGYSVSREKKESFPLTVTSAQKNPTAFYLCASSRWTGIGGTQYFGPGTRLTVL.

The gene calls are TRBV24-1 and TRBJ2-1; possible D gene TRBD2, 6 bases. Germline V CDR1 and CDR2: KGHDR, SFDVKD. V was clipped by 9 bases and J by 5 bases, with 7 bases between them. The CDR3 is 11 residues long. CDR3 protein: CATGGDNEQFF. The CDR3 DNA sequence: TGTGCCACCGGCGGGGACAATGAGCAGTTCTTC.

DNA of the CDR3: TGCGGAGCTTGGTACCACTATGGCTACACCTTC. Residues: CGAWYHYGYTF. J is TRBJ1-2 and V is TRBV23-1; D is uncertain. TRBV23-1 is filed as an ORF, its function uncertain. The CDR3 spans 11 residues.

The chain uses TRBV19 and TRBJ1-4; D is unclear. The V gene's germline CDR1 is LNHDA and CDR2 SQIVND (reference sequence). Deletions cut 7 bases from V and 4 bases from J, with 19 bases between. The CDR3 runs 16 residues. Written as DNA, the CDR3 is TGTGCCAGTATTGCCCTAGGTGGAGGGCGTAATGAAAAACTGTTTTTT. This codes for CASIALGGGRNEKLFF.

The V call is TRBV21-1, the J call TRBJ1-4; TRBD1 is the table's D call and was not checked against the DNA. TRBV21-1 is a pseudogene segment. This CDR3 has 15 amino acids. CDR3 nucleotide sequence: TGTGCCAGCAGCAAAATCAGGGCGACTAATGAAAAACTGTTTTTT. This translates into CASSKIRATNEKLFF.

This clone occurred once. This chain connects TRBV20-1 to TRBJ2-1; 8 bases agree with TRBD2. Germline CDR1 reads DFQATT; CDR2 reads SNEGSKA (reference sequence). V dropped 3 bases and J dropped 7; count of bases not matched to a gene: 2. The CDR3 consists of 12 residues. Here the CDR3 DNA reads TGCAGTGCTAGTCGGGGGGGGAATGAGCAGTTCTTC. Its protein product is CSASRGGNEQFF.

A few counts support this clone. The CDR3: CASTPSDSIQETQYF. In DNA form, the CDR3 reads TGTGCCAGTACGCCCTCTGACAGCATCCAAGAGACCCAGTACTTC. V and J are TRBV7-8 and TRBJ2-5; D might be TRBD1 (5 bases). The V gene's germline CDR1 is SGHVS and CDR2 FQNEAQ. This CDR3 is 15 amino acids long. The V end lost 9 bases, the J end lost 1 base, and 18 bases lay between the germline ends.

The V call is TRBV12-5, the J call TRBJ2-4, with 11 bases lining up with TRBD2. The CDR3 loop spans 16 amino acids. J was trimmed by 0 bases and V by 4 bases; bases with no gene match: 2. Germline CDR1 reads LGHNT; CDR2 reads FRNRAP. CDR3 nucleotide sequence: TGTGCTAGTGGTTCCGGACTAGCGGGAGCCAAAAACATTCAGTACTTC. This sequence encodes CASGSGLAGAKNIQYF.

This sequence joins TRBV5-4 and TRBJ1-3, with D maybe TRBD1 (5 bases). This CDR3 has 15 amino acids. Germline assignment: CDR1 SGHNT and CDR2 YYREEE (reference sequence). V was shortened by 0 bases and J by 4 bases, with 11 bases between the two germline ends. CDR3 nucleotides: TGTGCCAGCAGCTTGGTTCCCGGGGGGGGAAACACCATATATTTT. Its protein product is CASSLVPGGGNTIYF.

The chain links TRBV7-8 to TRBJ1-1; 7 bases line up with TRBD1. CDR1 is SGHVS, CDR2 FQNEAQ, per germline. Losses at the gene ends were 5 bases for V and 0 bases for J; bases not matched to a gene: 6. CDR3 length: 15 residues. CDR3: CASSISDRVNTEAFF. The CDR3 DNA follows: TGTGCCAGCAGCATCTCCGACAGGGTGAACACTGAAGCTTTCTTT. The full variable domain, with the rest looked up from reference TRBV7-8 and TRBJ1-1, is GAGVSQSPRYKVAKRGQDVALRCDPISGHVSLFWYQQALGQGPEFLTYFQNEAQLDKSGLPSDRFFAERPEGSVSTLKIQRTQQEDSAVYLCASSISDRVNTEAFFGQGTRLTVV.